This T cell receptor (beta chain) came from a study of T cell changes during pregnancy in multiple sclerosis. Germline values: CDR1 SGHNT, CDR2 YYREEE (reference sequence). This CDR3 has 14 amino acids. V lost 4 bases to trimming and J lost 8 bases, with 18 bases between them. Some clones are missing from TCRdb's copy, which holds only in-frame ones; the method was immunoSEQ multiplex PCR. The sample holds 85,000 to 95,000 clones, 90% to 95% seen once. The clonotype comes from a female donor in good health, enrolled as a control in a pregnancy study. The rearrangement links TRBV5-4 to TRBJ1-2; D call uncertain. The specimen comprised peripheral blood, sampled after pregnancy. The CDR3 sequence is CASSRFREDRGYTF. Written as DNA, the CDR3 is TGTGCCAGCAGCCGATTCCGGGAGGATCGGGGCTACACCTTC.